The 26 T cell receptor beta chains reported below all come from one sample, sequenced in a study of blood T cell repertoires in COVID-19. Data came from immunoSEQ multiplex PCR; TCRdb stores just in-frame clones and leaves some out. The top ten hold approximately 2% of the sample, which has approximately 200,000 clones, more than 80% seen once. Sequencing was carried out using PBMCs or T cells enriched from blood (not recorded which). These receptors came from a man aged 55-75 years who had recovered from COVID-19.

The chain joins TRBV11-3 to TRBJ1-4, with unresolved D. V was trimmed by 3 bases and J by 5 bases, leaving 7 bases between them. Germline values: CDR1 SGHNT, CDR2 YENEEA. The CDR3 has 13 residues. In nucleotides, the CDR3 is TGTGCCAGCAGCTTCGCGGGGAATGAAAAACTGTTTTTT. It is translated as CASSFAGNEKLFF.

The CDR3 coding sequence is TGTGCCACCGGGATCGGGAGAGCTAACTATGGCTACACCTTC. As protein: CATGIGRANYGYTF. V is TRBV10-3 and J is TRBJ1-2; D gene uncertain. The CDR3 contains 14 residues. Between the trimmed V and J ends, which lost 10 bases and 0 bases, there was a span of 15 bases. CDR1 is ENHRY, CDR2 SYGVKD, per germline.

This clone was found many times. The J gene is TRBJ1-3, the V gene TRBV7-8; D may be TRBD1 (6 bases). Germline values: CDR1 SGHVS, CDR2 FQNEAQ. The CDR3 length is 14 residues. Deletions cut 5 bases from V and 1 base from J, with 9 bases between. The CDR3, as DNA: TGTGCCAGCAGCGGTAGGGGGTCTGGAAACACCATATATTTT. Its protein product is CASSGRGSGNTIYF.

The genes are TRBV4-2 and TRBJ1-1, with 7 bases that match TRBD1. The CDR3 spans 15 residues. CDR1 is LGHNA and CDR2 is YNFKEQ in the germline V gene. Trimming cost V 0 bases and J 8 bases; bases outside gene matches: 9. The CDR3: CASSQETDRVGEAFF. The CDR3, as DNA: TGTGCCAGCAGCCAAGAAACAGACAGGGTCGGGGAAGCTTTCTTT.

To note about this clone: The same CDR3 also results from other DNA sequences found in this sample. The chain is built from TRBV7-2 and TRBJ1-5, with no clear D. This CDR3 has 13 amino acids. CDR1 is SGHTA and CDR2 is FQGNSA in the germline V gene. Trimming removed 0 bases from V and 5 bases from J, with 5 bases in between. As DNA, the CDR3 is TGTGCCAGCAGCTTAGCGAGGGATCAGCCCCAGCATTTT. Protein: CASSLARDQPQHF. Complete variable domain (other parts from reference TRBV7-2 and TRBJ1-5): GAGVSQSPSNKVTEKGKDVELRCDPISGHTALYWYRQSLGQGLEFLIYFQGNSAPDKSGLPSDRFSAERTGGSVSTLTIQRTQQEDSAVYLCASSLARDQPQHFGDGTRLSIL.

This clone is a singleton in its sample. The chain uses TRBV6-5 and TRBJ1-5; 7 bases map to TRBD1. Trimming cost V 0 bases and J 7 bases; bases outside gene matches: 6. The CDR3 is 15 residues long. Germline assignment: CDR1 MNHEY and CDR2 SVGAGI. The CDR3 reads CASSYSRQGQQPQHF. The CDR3 DNA reads TGTGCCAGCAGTTACTCGAGACAGGGCCAGCAGCCCCAGCATTTT.

This chain connects TRBV7-8 to TRBJ2-2; 7 nucleotides agree with TRBD1. Germline loops: CDR1 SGHVS, CDR2 FQNEAQ. V was pared by 5 bases and J by 6 bases, with 6 bases of the junction left unmatched. This CDR3 has 14 amino acids. CDR3 protein: CASSLDRAAGELFF. CDR3 nucleotide sequence: TGTGCCAGCAGCCTCGACAGGGCGGCCGGGGAGCTGTTTTTT.

The chain carries TRBV7-2 and TRBJ2-1; possible D gene TRBD1, 5 bases. CDR1 is SGHTA and CDR2 is FQGNSA in the germline V gene. Trimming cost V 3 bases and J 2 bases, with 8 bases left between them. This CDR3 comprises 14 residues. CDR3 region: CASSFRTPYNEQFF. The DNA of the CDR3 is TGTGCCAGCAGCTTTCGGACACCCTACAATGAGCAGTTCTTC.

The chain couples TRBV6-5 to TRBJ1-2, with D tentatively TRBD1 (5 bases). Trimming removed 11 bases from V and 2 bases from J, with 18 bases in between. From germline, CDR1 is MNHEY and CDR2 SVGAGI. The CDR3 has 14 residues. CDR3 sequence: CASVSWGTNYGYTF. CDR3 coding DNA: TGTGCCTCAGTCTCTTGGGGCACCAACTATGGCTACACCTTC.

Points on this clone: Other DNA sequences in this sample translate to the same CDR3. The V gene is TRBV6-5, the J gene TRBJ2-2; D may be TRBD1 (6 bases). V lost 5 bases, J lost 3 bases, and 10 bases lay in between. From germline, CDR1 is MNHEY and CDR2 SVGAGI. The CDR3 runs to 14 residues. The CDR3 loop is CASSRQVDTGELFF. CDR3 in DNA: TGTGCCAGCAGTCGACAGGTGGACACCGGGGAGCTGTTTTTT.

The chain recombines TRBV5-1 with TRBJ2-2; D is possibly TRBD1 (6 bases). This CDR3 spans 14 amino acids. From germline, CDR1 is SGHRS and CDR2 YFSETQ. V gave up 5 bases and J gave up 6 bases, with 14 bases separating them. CDR3 loop: CASRRETGPGELFF. The CDR3 DNA reads TGCGCCAGCAGACGAGAAACAGGGCCCGGGGAGCTGTTTTTT. The whole variable domain, filled in from reference TRBV5-1 and TRBJ2-2, reads KAGVTQTPRYLIKTRGQQVTLSCSPISGHRSVSWYQQTPGQGLQFLFEYFSETQRNKGNFPGRFSGRQFSNSRSEMNVSTLELGDSALYLCASRRETGPGELFFGEGSRLTVL.

This chain uses TRBV30 with TRBJ2-3; D gene ambiguous. Germline V lookup: CDR1 GTSNPN, CDR2 SVGIG (reference sequence). The CDR3 length is 12 residues. V gave up 5 bases and J gave up 1 base, with 7 bases separating them. The CDR3 bases are TGTGCCTGGGACCCGGGCACAGATACGCAGTATTTT. Protein product: CAWDPGTDTQYF.

This clone was observed once. The V gene is TRBV18, the J gene TRBJ2-7; 8 bases are shared with TRBD1. Germline V lookup: CDR1 KGHSH, CDR2 LQKENI. There are 15 residues in the CDR3. With 4 bases clipped from V and 2 bases from J, the junction kept 7 bases outside the gene matches. The CDR3 protein is CASSLRTGNTYEQYF. In DNA form, the CDR3 reads TGTGCCAGCTCACTCAGGACAGGGAATACCTACGAGCAGTACTTC.

The chain uses TRBV19 and TRBJ1-1; 9 bases align to TRBD1. CDR1 and CDR2 from the germline V gene are LNHDA and SQIVND (reference sequence). This CDR3 is 16 amino acids long. The V and J ends lost 5 bases and 5 bases, in that order; junction bases with no gene match: 12. The CDR3 DNA reads as TGTGCCAGTAGTGTAAGAAACCGGGACAGGGAAACTGAAGCTTTCTTT. The encoded protein is CASSVRNRDRETEAFF.

The chain is built from TRBV6-5 and TRBJ1-2; no definite D call. This CDR3 has 16 amino acids. Trimming cost V 0 bases and J 4 bases, with 15 bases left between them. Germline loops: CDR1 MNHEY, CDR2 SVGAGI. The CDR3 region is CASSYSIAYLIYGYTF. CDR3 DNA: TGTGCCAGCAGTTACTCGATAGCATATCTGATCTATGGCTACACCTTC.

The gene calls are TRBV5-4 and TRBJ1-5, with TRBD1 matching over 9 bases. Trimming removed 0 bases from V and 2 bases from J; junction bases left unmatched: 6. This CDR3 contains 17 residues. Per germline, CDR1 SGHNT and CDR2 YYREEE (reference sequence). CDR3 DNA: TGTGCCAGCAGCTTGGGGGGGACAGGGTCTGGCAATCAGCCCCAGCATTTT. Residues: CASSLGGTGSGNQPQHF.

The chain uses TRBV10-2 and TRBJ1-5, with a weak D call TRBD1 (5 bases). The CDR3 runs to 18 residues. The germline gives CDR1 WSHSY, CDR2 SAAADI. V gave up 7 bases and J gave up 0 bases, with 22 bases separating them. CDR3 in DNA: TGCGCCAGCAAGGGTGGCAGGGCAAAGCTGGATAGCAATCAGCCCCAGCATTTT. Protein: CASKGGRAKLDSNQPQHF.

The chain recombines TRBV11-2 with TRBJ2-1; 10 bases are shared with TRBD1. V was clipped by 5 bases and J by 7 bases; unmatched bases: 5. Germline CDR1 is SGHAT and CDR2 is FQNNGV. The CDR3 spans 14 residues. CDR3 DNA: TGTGCCAGCAGCCTCCGGACAGGGGGGAATGAGCAGTTCTTC. Translation: CASSLRTGGNEQFF.

The chain has TRBV5-1 and TRBJ1-3, with D possibly being TRBD1 (6 bases). Trimming left V 7 bases short and J 0 bases short, with 20 bases between. The length of the CDR3 is 17 residues. Germline V gene lookup returns CDR1 SGHRS and CDR2 YFSETQ. CDR3 in DNA: TGCGCCAGCCGAAGCGGGACATCGGATTTCTCTGGAAACACCATATATTTT. This gives the protein CASRSGTSDFSGNTIYF.

The chain links TRBV29-1 to TRBJ2-1, with 7 bases fitting TRBD1. Germline trimming cut 7 bases from V and 8 bases from J; bases unmatched to any gene: 8. The CDR3 spans 12 residues. Germline lookup yields CDR1 SQVTM and CDR2 ANQGSEA. CDR3 in DNA: TGCAGCGCCGAGACAGGGCCCCATGAGCAGTTCTTC. Translation gives CSAETGPHEQFF.

The rearrangement uses TRBV7-2 and TRBJ1-1; maybe TRBD1 (5 bases). Looked up from germline, CDR1 is SGHTA and CDR2 is FQGNSA. The CDR3 loop spans 15 amino acids. V lost 5 bases, J lost 1 base, and 14 bases lay in between. CDR3 residues: CASSGGRGRNTEAFF. DNA of the CDR3: TGTGCCAGCAGCGGAGGGAGGGGTAGGAACACTGAAGCTTTCTTT. Variable domain in full (rest from reference TRBV7-2 and TRBJ1-1): GAGVSQSPSNKVTEKGKDVELRCDPISGHTALYWYRQSLGQGLEFLIYFQGNSAPDKSGLPSDRFSAERTGGSVSTLTIQRTQQEDSAVYLCASSGGRGRNTEAFFGQGTRLTVV.

Ten or more counts support this clone. V and J are TRBV4-3 and TRBJ2-2; 16 bases are a match to TRBD2. Germline V gene data show CDR1 as LGHNA and CDR2 as YSLEER. J gave up 7 bases and V 4 bases, and 6 bases lay outside the gene matches. This CDR3 has 17 residues. CDR3 DNA sequence: TGCGCCAGCAGCCGAGGGACTAGCGGGGGGGCCGGCGGGGAGCTGTTTTTT. This encodes CASSRGTSGGAGGELFF.

V usage is TRBV12-5 and J usage is TRBJ2-7; D is perhaps TRBD2 (6 bases). The CDR3 sequence is 14 residues long. The V gene lost 5 bases and the J gene lost 0 bases, with 11 bases spanning the gap. CDR1 LGHNT and CDR2 FRNRAP come from the germline V gene. CDR3 DNA: TGTGCTAGTGGTCCACGGGACTCCTCCTACGAGCAGTACTTC. Residues: CASGPRDSSYEQYF.

This chain joins TRBV6-2 or TRBV6-3 and TRBJ2-7; 7 bases are shared with TRBD1. The CDR3 has 12 amino acids. Germline V gives CDR1 MNHEY, CDR2 SVGEGT. J lost 7 bases, V lost 2 bases, and 2 bases had no gene match. The CDR3 DNA is TGTGCCAGCAGTTACCCAGGGGGAGAGCAGTACTTC. Protein product: CASSYPGGEQYF.

V and J are TRBV20-1 and TRBJ2-7, with D perhaps TRBD1 or TRBD2 (5 bases each). Trimming left V 3 bases short and J 7 bases short, with 10 bases between. CDR3 length: 11 residues. The germline V gene encodes CDR1 DFQATT and CDR2 SNEGSKA (reference sequence). The CDR3 bases are TGCAGTGCTAGTGAGGGGAGTGAGCAGTACTTC. This translates into CSASEGSEQYF.

V and J are TRBV20-1 and TRBJ2-5, with D tentatively TRBD2 (6 bases). V was cut by 3 bases and J by 4 bases, with 6 bases left in between. Germline CDR1 and CDR2: DFQATT and SNEGSKA (reference sequence). The CDR3 length is 11 residues. Here the CDR3 DNA reads TGCAGTGCTAGCGGGGGAGAGACCCAGTACTTC. Amino acid sequence: CSASGGETQYF.